The 32 T cell receptor beta chains below all came from one sample that was sequenced in a study of blood T cell repertoires in COVID-19. Method: immunoSEQ multiplex PCR; TCRdb's copy keeps in-frame clones and lacks some. The table has about 300,000 clones, 75% to 90% seen once. Sequenced: peripheral blood. Source of these receptors: a man between 18 and 35 years old with active or convalescent COVID-19.

This chain joins TRBV5-4 and TRBJ1-2; D remains ambiguous. The germline V and J ends were trimmed by 6 bases and 7 bases, with 13 bases remaining between them. Germline assignment: CDR1 SGHNT and CDR2 YYREEE (reference sequence). The CDR3 consists of 12 residues. The CDR3 DNA follows: TGTGCCAGCACCCGTAGCGACGCTGGCTACACCTTC. This gives the protein CASTRSDAGYTF.

This chain uses TRBV5-1 with TRBJ2-5; perhaps TRBD2 as D (6 bases). The CDR3 runs 15 residues. Trimming left V 5 bases short and J 0 bases short, with 14 bases between. Germline V lookup: CDR1 SGHRS, CDR2 YFSETQ. The CDR3 coding sequence is TGCGCCAGCAGGCGTAGCGGAGCCGACCAAGAGACCCAGTACTTC. It encodes CASRRSGADQETQYF. Variable domain in full (rest from reference TRBV5-1 and TRBJ2-5): KAGVTQTPRYLIKTRGQQVTLSCSPISGHRSVSWYQQTPGQGLQFLFEYFSETQRNKGNFPGRFSGRQFSNSRSEMNVSTLELGDSALYLCASRRSGADQETQYFGPGTRLLVL.

This chain uses TRBV6-1 with TRBJ2-3; TRBD2 aligns across 7 bases. This CDR3 spans 17 amino acids. V shed 0 bases, J shed 0 bases, and the junction held 6 bases outside the gene matches. Germline V CDR1 and CDR2: MNHNS, SASEGT. CDR3 protein: CASSEARTRLSTDTQYF. As DNA, the CDR3 is TGTGCCAGCAGTGAAGCGCGGACTAGGCTCAGCACAGATACGCAGTATTTT.

The genes are TRBV14 and TRBJ2-7, with D uncertain. The CDR3 sequence is 15 residues long. Germline-derived CDR1 and CDR2 are SGHDN and FVKESK. Deletions cut 2 bases from V and 0 bases from J, with 11 bases between. This CDR3 is CASSQLVAPSYEQYF. DNA of the CDR3: TGTGCCAGCAGCCAACTAGTAGCCCCCTCCTACGAGCAGTACTTC. Supplemented by reference TRBV14 and TRBJ2-7, the full variable domain reads EAGVTQFPSHSVIEKGQTVTLRCDPISGHDNLYWYRRVMGKEIKFLLHFVKESKQDESGMPNNRFLAERTGGTYSTLKVQPAELEDSGVYFCASSQLVAPSYEQYFGPGTRLTVT.

This chain links TRBV23-1 with TRBJ2-5, with D perhaps TRBD2 (6 bases). TRBV23-1 is filed as an ORF, its function uncertain. V lost 9 bases, J lost 13 bases, and 18 bases lay in between. CDR3 length: 11 amino acids. Here the CDR3 reads CARKGWEVRYF. CDR3 bases: TGCGCCAGGAAAGGGTGGGAGGTGCGGTACTTC.

V and J are TRBV5-4 and TRBJ2-1; D possibly corresponds to TRBD2 (7 bases). The CDR3 extends over 18 amino acids. The germline V and J ends were trimmed by 3 bases and 4 bases, with 23 bases remaining between them. Germline V gene data show CDR1 as SGHNT and CDR2 as YYREEE (reference sequence). As DNA, the CDR3 is TGTGCCAGCAGCTGGGGAGGGGCGGGGGCCGCCTTATACAATGAGCAGTTCTTC. The encoded protein is CASSWGGAGAALYNEQFF.

For the CDR3, the DNA is TGTGCCAGCAGCTTAGTAGGAGGACTAGCGGGGGGGCTTGGGAATGAGCAGTTCTTC. It translates to CASSLVGGLAGGLGNEQFF. This rearrangement joins TRBV7-2 to TRBJ2-1; 15 bases map to TRBD2. Trimming at V came to 1 base and at J to 7 bases, leaving 11 bases not matched to a gene. In germline, CDR1 is SGHTA, CDR2 FQGNSA. The CDR3 has 19 amino acids. The whole variable domain, filled in from reference TRBV7-2 and TRBJ2-1, reads GAGVSQSPSNKVTEKGKDVELRCDPISGHTALYWYRQSLGQGLEFLIYFQGNSAPDKSGLPSDRFSAERTGGSVSTLTIQRTQQEDSAVYLCASSLVGGLAGGLGNEQFFGPGTRLTVL.

This clone was seen a single time. Other DNA sequences in the same sample also yield this CDR3. The chain carries TRBV4-3 and TRBJ2-7, with D tentatively TRBD2 (6 bases). The CDR3 loop spans 14 amino acids. The V gene lost 0 bases and the J gene lost 4 bases, with 10 bases spanning the gap. CDR1 is LGHNA, CDR2 YSLEER, per germline. The CDR3: CASSQDRGSYEQYF. The CDR3 nucleotides are TGCGCCAGCAGCCAAGATCGGGGGTCGTACGAGCAGTACTTC.

The V gene is TRBV27, the J gene TRBJ2-2, with TRBD1 matching over 11 bases. This CDR3 has 15 residues. Germline V gives CDR1 MNHEY, CDR2 SMNVEV (reference sequence). After removal of 6 bases from V and 6 bases from J, the junction contained 6 bases not matched to a gene. The CDR3 nucleotides are TGTGCCAGCAGCTTCGGGACAGGGGGATCCGGGGAGCTGTTTTTT. Translation gives CASSFGTGGSGELFF.

The chain links TRBV12-5 to TRBJ2-5; tentatively, D is TRBD1 (5 bases). CDR3 length: 14 amino acids. Germline V gene lookup returns CDR1 LGHNT and CDR2 FRNRAP. V was shortened by 7 bases and J by 0 bases, with 12 bases between the two germline ends. CDR3 region: CASAIDRDQETQYF. CDR3 DNA: TGTGCTAGTGCTATAGACAGAGACCAAGAGACCCAGTACTTC.

The chain employs TRBV29-1 and TRBJ2-2; 10 nucleotides match TRBD2. Trimming at V came to 8 bases and at J to 6 bases, leaving 6 bases not matched to a gene. The CDR3 is 13 amino acids. CDR1 is SQVTM and CDR2 is ANQGSEA in the germline V gene. CDR3 protein: CSYGTSDAGELFF. The CDR3 nucleotides are TGCAGCTACGGGACTAGCGACGCCGGGGAGCTGTTTTTT.

This clone was detected once. This sequence joins TRBV5-6 and TRBJ2-5; 8 bases line up with TRBD2. CDR1 is SGHDT and CDR2 is YYEEEE in the germline V gene. The CDR3 has 15 residues. V gave up 1 base and J gave up 5 bases; unmatched junction bases: 7. For the CDR3, the DNA is TGTGCCAGCAGCTTGACGACTAGCGTGGGGGAGACCCAGTACTTC. Protein sequence: CASSLTTSVGETQYF.

The J gene is TRBJ2-5, the V gene TRBV6-1; 9 bases line up with TRBD1. The length of the CDR3 is 16 residues. With 0 bases clipped from V and 4 bases from J, the junction kept 6 bases outside the gene matches. The germline V gene encodes CDR1 MNHNS and CDR2 SASEGT. The CDR3 region is CASSEALGTGRETQYF. Written as DNA, the CDR3 is TGTGCCAGCAGTGAAGCGCTGGGGACAGGGAGAGAGACCCAGTACTTC.

This chain connects TRBV12-3 or TRBV12-4 to TRBJ2-5; TRBD1 might be the D (5 bases). V lost 5 bases to trimming and J lost 5 bases, with 12 bases between them. The CDR3 sequence is 13 residues long. CDR3 bases: TGTGCCAGCAGTCCCCGGACAATGGAGACCCAGTACTTC. Translation gives CASSPRTMETQYF.

The chain recombines TRBV5-8 with TRBJ1-4; D possibly corresponds to TRBD1 (6 bases). V shed 1 base and J shed 5 bases, with 12 bases lying between them. The germline gives CDR1 SGHTS, CDR2 YDEGEE. The CDR3 runs 15 residues. CDR3 DNA sequence: TGTGCCAGCAGCTTGTTCGGGACACCAAATGAAAAACTGTTTTTT. It codes for CASSLFGTPNEKLFF.

The chain uses TRBV7-9 and TRBJ2-3; a possible D gene is TRBD2 (6 bases). V was shortened by 4 bases and J by 2 bases, with 13 bases between the two germline ends. The germline V gene has CDR1 SEHNR and CDR2 FQNEAQ (reference sequence). The CDR3 is 15 amino acids. The CDR3 spells CASSSAGSTTDTQYF. The CDR3 nucleotides read TGTGCCAGCAGCTCGGCGGGGAGTACCACAGATACGCAGTATTTT.

J is TRBJ1-1 and V is TRBV5-6; D remains ambiguous. V lost 1 base and J 8 bases, leaving 9 bases between the germline ends. Germline lookup yields CDR1 SGHDT and CDR2 YYEEEE. The CDR3 consists of 12 residues. CDR3 in DNA: TGTGCCAGCAGCTTGATTCAGAGGGAAGCTTTCTTT. Amino acid sequence: CASSLIQREAFF.

The chain carries TRBV20-1 and TRBJ2-3, with D maybe TRBD2 (5 bases). The germline V gene has CDR1 DFQATT and CDR2 SNEGSKA (reference sequence). Trimming removed 3 bases from V and 4 bases from J, with 20 bases in between. This CDR3 is 16 amino acids long. The CDR3 bases are TGCAGTGCTAGTAGGGCATTAGCTAGCTCAGCAGATACGCAGTATTTT. Translated, it gives CSASRALASSADTQYF.

About this clone: The sample carries other DNA sequences with the same CDR3. V gene TRBV27 combines with J gene TRBJ2-3; 9 positions agree with TRBD2. Germline lookup yields CDR1 MNHEY and CDR2 SMNVEV (reference sequence). This CDR3 contains 16 residues. Trimming took 5 bases from V and 0 from J; bases not matched to a gene: 6. CDR3 nucleotides: TGTGCCAGCAGTCCCTTAGCGGGAGTCAGCACAGATACGCAGTATTTT. Its translation: CASSPLAGVSTDTQYF.

The chain is built from TRBV5-4 and TRBJ2-1; D not resolved. Germline loops: CDR1 SGHNT, CDR2 YYREEE (reference sequence). The V and J ends lost 1 base and 8 bases respectively, with 10 bases between them. This CDR3 region has 13 residues. DNA of the CDR3: TGTGCCAGCAGCTTGCGGAGTACGGATGAGCAGTTCTTC. Protein sequence: CASSLRSTDEQFF.

This chain uses TRBV28 with TRBJ2-3; possibly TRBD1 for D (6 bases). This CDR3 comprises 13 residues. With 5 bases removed from V and 3 bases from J, the gap between germline ends came to 9 bases. Germline-derived CDR1 and CDR2 are MDHEN and SYDVKM. In DNA form, the CDR3 reads TGTGCCAGCAGTCTGGACAGTACAGATACGCAGTATTTT. Protein sequence: CASSLDSTDTQYF.

V and J are TRBV5-1 and TRBJ1-3; no firm D call. The CDR3 has 16 residues. Trimming took 1 base from V and 0 from J, leaving 11 bases between them. Germline V gene sequence: CDR1 SGHRS, CDR2 YFSETQ. The CDR3 reads CASSLLGGYSGNTIYF. The CDR3 region has the DNA TGCGCCAGCAGCTTGCTCGGCGGTTACTCTGGAAACACCATATATTTT.

The J gene is TRBJ2-7, the V gene TRBV12-5; 8 nucleotides line up with TRBD1. CDR1 is LGHNT, CDR2 FRNRAP, per germline. The V segment lost 6 bases and the J segment 6 bases; nucleotides outside the gene matches: 10. The CDR3 is made up of 14 amino acids. Written as DNA, the CDR3 is TGTGCTAGTGGGGCCGCAGGGGGCATCGGCGAGCAGTACTTC. Protein product: CASGAAGGIGEQYF.

V is TRBV5-8 and J is TRBJ1-2; no clear D. Trimming stripped 4 bases from V and 5 bases from J, with 15 bases between. The CDR3 has 14 amino acids. Germline values: CDR1 SGHTS, CDR2 YDEGEE. CDR3 amino acids: CASSLRRASYGYTF. CDR3 DNA sequence: TGTGCCAGCAGCCTAAGGAGGGCCTCATATGGCTACACCTTC.

Comment on this clone: Additional DNA sequences in this sample encode the identical CDR3. The chain recombines TRBV29-1 with TRBJ2-7, with D possibly TRBD2 on 5 matching bases. The CDR3 has 12 amino acids. CDR1 and CDR2 (germline): SQVTM, ANQGSEA. V was cut by 1 base and J by 4 bases, with 8 bases left in between. The CDR3 loop is CSVEGRGYEQYF. As DNA, the CDR3 is TGCAGCGTTGAAGGACGGGGTTACGAGCAGTACTTC.

The rearrangement links TRBV14 to TRBJ1-1; D perhaps matches TRBD1 (5 bases). Germline CDR1 SGHDN, CDR2 FVKESK. Deletions cut 1 base from V and 5 bases from J, with 8 bases between. CDR3 length: 13 amino acids. CDR3 DNA: TGTGCCAGCAGCCAAGGGGGCTGGACTGAAGCTTTCTTT. Its translation: CASSQGGWTEAFF.

This clone came up once. The chain combines TRBV29-1 with TRBJ2-5; D might be TRBD2 (6 bases). Per the germline V gene, CDR1 is SQVTM and CDR2 is ANQGSEA. This CDR3 region has 14 residues. V was cut by 2 bases and J by 4 bases, with 14 bases left in between. CDR3 nucleotide sequence: TGCAGCGTTGAATCCCGTCTAGCGAGAGAGACCCAGTACTTC. Translating gives CSVESRLARETQYF.

The chain couples TRBV6-5 to TRBJ1-5, with TRBD1 identical over 8 bases. After removal of 5 bases from V and 4 bases from J, the junction contained 7 bases not matched to a gene. Germline CDR1 is MNHEY and CDR2 is SVGAGI. The CDR3 is 15 amino acids. The CDR3 reads CASSRRQGKNQPQHF. CDR3 DNA sequence: TGTGCCAGCAGTCGTCGACAGGGGAAGAATCAGCCCCAGCATTTT.

The rearrangement joins TRBV4-3 to TRBJ1-5; D gene uncertain. The germline CDR1 and CDR2 sequences are LGHNA and YSLEER. The CDR3 has 14 residues. V lost 0 bases and J 9 bases, leaving 12 bases between the germline ends. CDR3 DNA: TGCGCCAGCAGCCAAGATATTGAGATGAGGCCCCAGCATTTT. Protein product: CASSQDIEMRPQHF.

This chain links TRBV3-1 (or the pseudogene TRBV3-2) with TRBJ2-2, with TRBD2 identical over 8 bases. From germline, CDR1 is LGHDT and CDR2 YNNKEL (reference sequence). Losses at the gene ends were 2 bases for V and 2 bases for J; bases not matched to a gene: 7. CDR3 length equals 17 residues. The CDR3 region is CASSQTLSGINTGELFF. The DNA for the CDR3 is TGTGCCAGCAGCCAAACTCTTAGCGGGATAAACACCGGGGAGCTGTTTTTT.

The genes are TRBV11-2 and TRBJ2-1, with D hard to call. V lost 8 bases to trimming and J lost 8 bases, with 16 bases between them. The V gene's germline CDR1 is SGHAT and CDR2 FQNNGV. This CDR3 comprises 13 residues. The CDR3 sequence: CASAMTGVHEQFF. As DNA, the CDR3 is TGTGCCAGCGCCATGACCGGAGTTCATGAGCAGTTCTTC.

This chain joins TRBV19 and TRBJ2-1; D possibly corresponds to TRBD2 (6 bases). The CDR3 covers 14 residues. Germline V CDR1 and CDR2: LNHDA, SQIVND (reference sequence). V gave up 8 bases and J gave up 3 bases, with 14 bases separating them. CDR3 sequence: CASGVTGGYNEQFF. The DNA of the CDR3 is TGTGCCAGTGGGGTAACCGGGGGCTACAATGAGCAGTTCTTC.